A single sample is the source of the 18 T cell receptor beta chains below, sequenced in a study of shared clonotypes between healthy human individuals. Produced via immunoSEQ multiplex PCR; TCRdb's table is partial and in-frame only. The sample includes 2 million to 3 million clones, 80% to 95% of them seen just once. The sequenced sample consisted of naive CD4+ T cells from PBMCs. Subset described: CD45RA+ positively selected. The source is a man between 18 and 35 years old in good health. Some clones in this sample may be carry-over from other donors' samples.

CDR3 in DNA: TGTGCCAGTAGTATGCACGGACCGACTGAAGCTTTCTTT. Protein product: CASSMHGPTEAFF. This chain uses TRBV19 with TRBJ1-1, with unresolved D. CDR3 length: 13 amino acids. Germline V gene lookup returns CDR1 LNHDA and CDR2 SQIVND (reference sequence). Trimming cost V 3 bases and J 5 bases, with 10 bases left between them.

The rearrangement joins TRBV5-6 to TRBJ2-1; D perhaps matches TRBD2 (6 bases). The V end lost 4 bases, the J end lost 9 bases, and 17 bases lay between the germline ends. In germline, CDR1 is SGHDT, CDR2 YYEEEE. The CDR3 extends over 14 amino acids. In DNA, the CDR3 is TGTGCCAGCAGCGCCGGACTATACATCGCTGAGCAGTTCTTC. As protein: CASSAGLYIAEQFF.

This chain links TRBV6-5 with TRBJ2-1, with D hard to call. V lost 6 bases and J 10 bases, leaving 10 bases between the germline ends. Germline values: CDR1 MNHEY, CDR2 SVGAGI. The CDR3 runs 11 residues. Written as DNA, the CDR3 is TGTGCCAGCAGCCTGAGTGAGGAGCAGTTCTTC. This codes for CASSLSEEQFF.

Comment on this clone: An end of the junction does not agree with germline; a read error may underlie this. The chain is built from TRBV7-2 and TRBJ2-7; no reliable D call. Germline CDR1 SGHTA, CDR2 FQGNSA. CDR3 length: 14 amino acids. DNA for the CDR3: TGTGCCAGCAGCTCCTCTTTTGCCTCCGACGAGCAGTACTTC. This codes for CASSSSFASDEQYF.

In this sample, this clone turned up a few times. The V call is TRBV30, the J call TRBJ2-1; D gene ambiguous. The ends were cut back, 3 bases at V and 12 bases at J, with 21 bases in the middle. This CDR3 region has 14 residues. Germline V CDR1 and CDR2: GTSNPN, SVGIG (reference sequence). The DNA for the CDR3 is TGTGCCTGGAGCGGAACCGTAGGCTATATGCGGCAGTTCTTC. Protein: CAWSGTVGYMRQFF.

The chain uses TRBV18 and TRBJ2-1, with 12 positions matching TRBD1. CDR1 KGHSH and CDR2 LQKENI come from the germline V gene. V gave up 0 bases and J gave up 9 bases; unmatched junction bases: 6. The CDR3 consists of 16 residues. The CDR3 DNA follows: TGTGCCAGCTCACCACCGTGGGACAGGGGGCCAAGTGAGCAGTTCTTC. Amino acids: CASSPPWDRGPSEQFF. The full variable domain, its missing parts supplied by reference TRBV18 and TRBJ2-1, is NAGVMQNPRHLVRRRGQEARLRCSPMKGHSHVYWYRQLPEEGLKFMVYLQKENIIDESGMPKERFSAEFPKEGPSILRIQQVVRGDSAAYFCASSPPWDRGPSEQFFGPGTRLTVL.

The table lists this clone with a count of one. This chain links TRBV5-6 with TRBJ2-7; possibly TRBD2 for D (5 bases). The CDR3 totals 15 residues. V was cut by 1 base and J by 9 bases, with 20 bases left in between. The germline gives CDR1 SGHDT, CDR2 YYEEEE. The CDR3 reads CASSLIRSQREGQYF. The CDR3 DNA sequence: TGTGCCAGCAGCTTGATTCGGTCCCAGAGAGAGGGGCAGTACTTC.

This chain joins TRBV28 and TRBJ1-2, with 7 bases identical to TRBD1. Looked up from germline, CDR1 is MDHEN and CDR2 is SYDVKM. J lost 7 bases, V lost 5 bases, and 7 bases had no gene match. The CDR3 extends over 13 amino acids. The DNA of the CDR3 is TGTGCCAGCAGTAGAACAGGGGCGGCTGGCTACACCTTC. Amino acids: CASSRTGAAGYTF.

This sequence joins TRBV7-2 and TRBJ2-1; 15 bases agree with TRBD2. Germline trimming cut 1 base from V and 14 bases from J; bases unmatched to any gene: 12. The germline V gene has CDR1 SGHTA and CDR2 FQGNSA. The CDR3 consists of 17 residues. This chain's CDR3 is CASSLGGPGLAGGGEFF. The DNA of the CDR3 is TGTGCCAGCAGCTTAGGGGGCCCGGGACTAGCGGGAGGAGGGGAGTTCTTC.

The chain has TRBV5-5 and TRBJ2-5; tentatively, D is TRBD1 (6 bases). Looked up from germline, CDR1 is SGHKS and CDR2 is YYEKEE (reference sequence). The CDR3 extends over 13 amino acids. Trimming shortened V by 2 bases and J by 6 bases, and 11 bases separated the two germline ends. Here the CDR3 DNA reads TGTGCCAGCAGCTTCCCGGGACAACAGACCCAGTACTTC. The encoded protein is CASSFPGQQTQYF.

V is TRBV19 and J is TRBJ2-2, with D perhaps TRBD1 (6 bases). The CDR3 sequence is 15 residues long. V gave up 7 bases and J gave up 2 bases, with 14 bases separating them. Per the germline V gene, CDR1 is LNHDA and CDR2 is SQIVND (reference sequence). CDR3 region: CASNGGWRNTGELFF. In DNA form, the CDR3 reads TGTGCCAGTAATGGGGGCTGGCGAAACACCGGGGAGCTGTTTTTT.

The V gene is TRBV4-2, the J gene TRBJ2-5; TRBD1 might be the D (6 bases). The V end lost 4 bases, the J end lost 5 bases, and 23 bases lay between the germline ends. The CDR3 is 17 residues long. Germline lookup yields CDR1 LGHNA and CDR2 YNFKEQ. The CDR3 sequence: CASSPAPGGGDGETQYF. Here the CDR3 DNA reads TGTGCCAGCAGCCCCGCGCCTGGGGGCGGAGACGGGGAGACCCAGTACTTC.

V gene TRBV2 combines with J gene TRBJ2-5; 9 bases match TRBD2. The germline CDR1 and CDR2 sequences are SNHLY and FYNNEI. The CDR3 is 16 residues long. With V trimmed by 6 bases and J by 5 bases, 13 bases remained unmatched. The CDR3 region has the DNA TGTGCCAGCAGGGGACAGCGGATAGCGGGAGTGGAGACCCAGTACTTC. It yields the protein CASRGQRIAGVETQYF.

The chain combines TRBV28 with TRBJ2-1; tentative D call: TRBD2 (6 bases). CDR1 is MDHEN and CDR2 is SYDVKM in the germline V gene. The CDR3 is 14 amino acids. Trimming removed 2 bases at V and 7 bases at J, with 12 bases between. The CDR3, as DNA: TGTGCCAGCAGTTTAATCGACGCGGGGAATGAGCAGTTCTTC. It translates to CASSLIDAGNEQFF.

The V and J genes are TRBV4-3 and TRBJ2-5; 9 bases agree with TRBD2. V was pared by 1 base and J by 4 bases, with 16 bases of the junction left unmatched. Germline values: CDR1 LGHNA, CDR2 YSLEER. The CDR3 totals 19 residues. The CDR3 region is CASSQASGWGSGRGETQYF. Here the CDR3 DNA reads TGCGCCAGCAGCCAAGCCTCAGGGTGGGGTAGCGGGAGAGGAGAGACCCAGTACTTC.

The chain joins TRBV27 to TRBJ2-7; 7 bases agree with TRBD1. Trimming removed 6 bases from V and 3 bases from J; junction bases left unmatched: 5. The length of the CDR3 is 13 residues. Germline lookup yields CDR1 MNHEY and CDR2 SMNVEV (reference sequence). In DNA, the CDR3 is TGTGCCAGCAGCCGAAGACAGGGCTACGAGCAGTACTTC. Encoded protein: CASSRRQGYEQYF.

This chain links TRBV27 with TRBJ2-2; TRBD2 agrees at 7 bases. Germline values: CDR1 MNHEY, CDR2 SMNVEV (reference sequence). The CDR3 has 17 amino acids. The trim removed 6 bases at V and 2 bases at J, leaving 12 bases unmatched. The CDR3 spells CASSRLGGRANTGELFF. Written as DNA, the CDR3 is TGTGCCAGCAGCCGCTTGGGTGGGAGGGCAAACACCGGGGAGCTGTTTTTT.

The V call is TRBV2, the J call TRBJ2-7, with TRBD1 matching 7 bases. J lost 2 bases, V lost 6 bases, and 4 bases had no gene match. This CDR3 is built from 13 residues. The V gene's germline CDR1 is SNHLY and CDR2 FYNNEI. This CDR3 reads CASREGAPYEQYF. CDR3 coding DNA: TGTGCCAGCAGAGAGGGGGCACCCTACGAGCAGTACTTC.